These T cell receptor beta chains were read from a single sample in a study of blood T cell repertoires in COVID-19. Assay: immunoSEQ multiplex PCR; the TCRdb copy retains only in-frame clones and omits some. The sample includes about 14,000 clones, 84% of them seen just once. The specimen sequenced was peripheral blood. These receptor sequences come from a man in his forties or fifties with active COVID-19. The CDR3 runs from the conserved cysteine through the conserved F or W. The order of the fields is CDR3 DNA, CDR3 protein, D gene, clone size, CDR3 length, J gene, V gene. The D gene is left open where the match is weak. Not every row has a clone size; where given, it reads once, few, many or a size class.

CDR3nt: TGTGCCAGCAGCTTAAAACAGGGGGGGAACAATGAGCAGTTCTTC
CDR3aa: CASSLKQGGNNEQFF
d_gene: NA
abundance: NA
len: 15
j_gene: TRBJ2-1
v_gene: TRBV11-2

CDR3nt: TGTGCCAGCAGCTTATGGCTTCAAGGGGTCGAGCAGTACTTC
CDR3aa: CASSLWLQGVEQYF
d_gene: NA
abundance: NA
len: 14
j_gene: TRBJ2-7
v_gene: TRBV7-8

CDR3nt: TGCGCCAGCAGTGACCTAAAAGTAACGTTTTTT
CDR3aa: CASSDLKVTFF
d_gene: NA
abundance: once
len: 11
j_gene: TRBJ2-2
v_gene: TRBV10-1

CDR3nt: TGTGCCATCAGTGAGCTGACTAGCGGGCAGTACAATGAGCAGTTCTTC
CDR3aa: CAISELTSGQYNEQFF
d_gene: TRBD2
abundance: once
len: 16
j_gene: TRBJ2-1
v_gene: TRBV10-3

CDR3nt: TGTGCCACCAGCAGAGTGGGATTGGGACAGGGGGGCGTCTACGAGCAGTACTTC
CDR3aa: CATSRVGLGQGGVYEQYF
d_gene: TRBD1
abundance: NA
len: 18
j_gene: TRBJ2-7
v_gene: TRBV15

CDR3nt: TGTGCCAGCAGCTTAGTAGCTAGCGGGAGTTTAGATACGCAGTATTTT
CDR3aa: CASSLVASGSLDTQYF
d_gene: TRBD2
abundance: NA
len: 16
j_gene: TRBJ2-3
v_gene: TRBV11-1

CDR3nt: TGTGCCAGCAGCGTAAGACAGGACCCCTACAATGAGCAGTTCTTC
CDR3aa: CASSVRQDPYNEQFF
d_gene: NA
abundance: once
len: 15
j_gene: TRBJ2-1
v_gene: TRBV9

CDR3nt: TGTGCCAGCAGCTTAATACGGGGTGACTATAGCAATCAGCCCCAGCATTTT
CDR3aa: CASSLIRGDYSNQPQHF
d_gene: NA
abundance: NA
len: 17
j_gene: TRBJ1-5
v_gene: TRBV7-3

CDR3nt: TGTGCCAGCAGCTTAGGCGGAGGAAACTCCTACGAGCAGTACTTC
CDR3aa: CASSLGGGNSYEQYF
d_gene: NA
abundance: NA
len: 15
j_gene: TRBJ2-7
v_gene: TRBV7-6

CDR3nt: TGTGCCAGCAGCTTAAGCGGTGAGCAGTTCTTC
CDR3aa: CASSLSGEQFF
d_gene: NA
abundance: NA
len: 11
j_gene: TRBJ2-1
v_gene: TRBV7-3

CDR3nt: TGCGCCAGCAGTGAGCAAACAGATACGCAGTATTTT
CDR3aa: CASSEQTDTQYF
d_gene: NA
abundance: few
len: 12
j_gene: TRBJ2-3
v_gene: TRBV10-1

CDR3nt: TGTGCCAGCAGTTACGGCTCGCTCATATATTTT
CDR3aa: CASSYGSLIYF
d_gene: NA
abundance: NA
len: 11
j_gene: TRBJ1-3
v_gene: TRBV6-6

CDR3nt: TGTGCCAGCAGCGTAGTGGAGACTAGCCCGGGTCGGCGTGATACGCAGTATTTT
CDR3aa: CASSVVETSPGRRDTQYF
d_gene: TRBD2
abundance: NA
len: 18
j_gene: TRBJ2-3
v_gene: TRBV9

CDR3nt: TGTGCCAGCAGCTCCTGGACTACGGGGGCCTACGAGCAGTACTTC
CDR3aa: CASSSWTTGAYEQYF
d_gene: NA
abundance: medium-sized
len: 15
j_gene: TRBJ2-7
v_gene: TRBV11-2

CDR3nt: TGTGCCAGCAGCGTAGGGGGGGTTTACGCAGATACGCAGTATTTT
CDR3aa: CASSVGGVYADTQYF
d_gene: NA
abundance: NA
len: 15
j_gene: TRBJ2-3
v_gene: TRBV9

CDR3nt: TGTGCCAGCAGTGAGTGGCTAGCGGGAGGCTCTGGGGCCAACGTCCTGACTTTC
CDR3aa: CASSEWLAGGSGANVLTF
d_gene: TRBD2
abundance: NA
len: 18
j_gene: TRBJ2-6
v_gene: TRBV2

CDR3nt: TGTGCCATCAGTGACGGACTTATCAGGGGTGCCACTAGCACAGATACGCAGTATTTT
CDR3aa: CAISDGLIRGATSTDTQYF
d_gene: NA
abundance: NA
len: 19
j_gene: TRBJ2-3
v_gene: TRBV10-3

CDR3nt: TGTGCCATCAGTGATGCCGCCGGCACAGGGCCCACTGAAGCTTTCTTT
CDR3aa: CAISDAAGTGPTEAFF
d_gene: NA
abundance: NA
len: 16
j_gene: TRBJ1-1
v_gene: TRBV10-3

CDR3nt: TGCGCCAGCAGCTTGGCTAGCGATACGCAGTATTTT
CDR3aa: CASSLASDTQYF
d_gene: NA
abundance: NA
len: 12
j_gene: TRBJ2-3
v_gene: TRBV5-1

CDR3nt: TGTGCCAGCAGCGTCGAGGCAGGGCAAGAGACCCAGTACTTC
CDR3aa: CASSVEAGQETQYF
d_gene: NA
abundance: NA
len: 14
j_gene: TRBJ2-5
v_gene: TRBV9

CDR3nt: TGTGCCAGCAGTTTAAGGGCGGGGACGGCCGAGACCCAGTACTTC
CDR3aa: CASSLRAGTAETQYF
d_gene: NA
abundance: NA
len: 15
j_gene: TRBJ2-5
v_gene: TRBV28

CDR3nt: TGTGCCAGCAGCCGGGACAGGGGGCATAACGGGGAGCTGTTTTTT
CDR3aa: CASSRDRGHNGELFF
d_gene: TRBD1
abundance: NA
len: 15
j_gene: TRBJ2-2
v_gene: TRBV28

CDR3nt: TGCGCCAGCAGCCAACCAGAAGTCGCTCGCGATACGCAGTATTTT
CDR3aa: CASSQPEVARDTQYF
d_gene: NA
abundance: NA
len: 15
j_gene: TRBJ2-3
v_gene: TRBV4-1

CDR3nt: TGTGCCAGCAGCTTATTAGCGGGCCTCGGGAATGAGCAGTTCTTC
CDR3aa: CASSLLAGLGNEQFF
d_gene: TRBD2
abundance: NA
len: 15
j_gene: TRBJ2-1
v_gene: TRBV7-8

CDR3nt: TGCGCCAGCAGTGAGCCCCCCGAGGCGGGACCGCAGTACTTC
CDR3aa: CASSEPPEAGPQYF
d_gene: NA
abundance: few
len: 14
j_gene: TRBJ2-7
v_gene: TRBV10-1

CDR3nt: TGTGCCAGCAGCTTGCCGAGCACAGATACGCAGTATTTT
CDR3aa: CASSLPSTDTQYF
d_gene: NA
abundance: NA
len: 13
j_gene: TRBJ2-3
v_gene: TRBV5-6

CDR3nt: TGCGCCAGCAGTGACTACCCACTTACAGAGATGAACACTGAAGCTTTCTTT
CDR3aa: CASSDYPLTEMNTEAFF
d_gene: NA
abundance: NA
len: 17
j_gene: TRBJ1-1
v_gene: TRBV10-1

CDR3nt: TGTGCCAGCAGCTCCGGACTAGCCTCCTACAATGAGCAGTTCTTC
CDR3aa: CASSSGLASYNEQFF
d_gene: TRBD2
abundance: NA
len: 15
j_gene: TRBJ2-1
v_gene: TRBV7-7

CDR3nt: TGTGCCAGCAGCACCACCGGGACAGGGATCTTCACCGGGGAGCTGTTTTTT
CDR3aa: CASSTTGTGIFTGELFF
d_gene: TRBD1
abundance: NA
len: 17
j_gene: TRBJ2-2
v_gene: TRBV9

CDR3nt: TGCGCCAGCACCTCCAGCGGGAGTGGGTATGAGCAGTTCTTC
CDR3aa: CASTSSGSGYEQFF
d_gene: TRBD2
abundance: NA
len: 14
j_gene: TRBJ2-1
v_gene: TRBV4-1

CDR3nt: TGCAGCGTTGAAATGGACAGCTACGAGCAGTACTTC
CDR3aa: CSVEMDSYEQYF
d_gene: NA
abundance: NA
len: 12
j_gene: TRBJ2-7
v_gene: TRBV29-1

CDR3nt: TGCGCCAGCAGCCAAGATTTAGTAGAAGCCTACGAGCAGTACTTC
CDR3aa: CASSQDLVEAYEQYF
d_gene: NA
abundance: NA
len: 15
j_gene: TRBJ2-7
v_gene: TRBV4-1

CDR3nt: TGTGCCAGCAGCTGGCTAGCGGAGGAGACCGGGGAGCTGTTTTTT
CDR3aa: CASSWLAEETGELFF
d_gene: TRBD2
abundance: NA
len: 15
j_gene: TRBJ2-2
v_gene: TRBV3-1/TRBV3-2

CDR3nt: TGTGCCAGCAGCTTAGAACTAGGACAGTCCTACGAGCAGTACTTC
CDR3aa: CASSLELGQSYEQYF
d_gene: NA
abundance: NA
len: 15
j_gene: TRBJ2-7
v_gene: TRBV11-1

CDR3nt: TGTGCCAGTAACGAGGGATACAACACTGAAGCTTTCTTT
CDR3aa: CASNEGYNTEAFF
d_gene: NA
abundance: NA
len: 13
j_gene: TRBJ1-1
v_gene: TRBV19

CDR3nt: TGCGCCAGCAGTCAGTTATGGACAGGCGCCAACTCCGCCCTATTTCCCTCCAAAAACATTCAGTACTTC
CDR3aa: CASSQLWTGANSALFPSKNIQYF
d_gene: TRBD1
abundance: NA
len: 23
j_gene: TRBJ2-4
v_gene: TRBV23-1

CDR3nt: TGTGCCAGCAGCTTACGGCTAGCGGGGGGTGAGCAGTTCTTC
CDR3aa: CASSLRLAGGEQFF
d_gene: TRBD2
abundance: NA
len: 14
j_gene: TRBJ2-1
v_gene: TRBV7-3

CDR3nt: TGTGCCGGGGAAGGGACAGGGGGCAATCAGCCCCAGCATTTT
CDR3aa: CAGEGTGGNQPQHF
d_gene: TRBD1
abundance: NA
len: 14
j_gene: TRBJ1-5
v_gene: TRBV28

CDR3nt: TGTGCCAGTAGTTTGACTAGCGGCTCCTACGAGCAGTACTTC
CDR3aa: CASSLTSGSYEQYF
d_gene: TRBD2
abundance: NA
len: 14
j_gene: TRBJ2-7
v_gene: TRBV19

CDR3nt: TGTGCCAGCAGCTTACAACTCACTGAAGCTTTCTTT
CDR3aa: CASSLQLTEAFF
d_gene: NA
abundance: NA
len: 12
j_gene: TRBJ1-1
v_gene: TRBV7-9

CDR3nt: TGTGCCAGCAGCGCTCTGTGGGGGACCCCGGGACAAAGAGCCGGGGAGCTGTTTTTT
CDR3aa: CASSALWGTPGQRAGELFF
d_gene: NA
abundance: NA
len: 19
j_gene: TRBJ2-2
v_gene: TRBV11-2

CDR3nt: TGTGCCAGCAGCTTAGGGGGAGCGGGAACCGCGCGAGAGCAGTACTTC
CDR3aa: CASSLGGAGTAREQYF
d_gene: TRBD2
abundance: NA
len: 16
j_gene: TRBJ2-7
v_gene: TRBV11-2

CDR3nt: TGTGCCAGCAGCCAAAGTGTCTTAGCGGGAGGGAGCTCCTACGAGCAGTACTTC
CDR3aa: CASSQSVLAGGSSYEQYF
d_gene: TRBD2
abundance: NA
len: 18
j_gene: TRBJ2-7
v_gene: TRBV4-2

CDR3nt: TGCGCCAGCAGCCAAGTGGAGGTTGGGGCTGAAGCTTTCTTT
CDR3aa: CASSQVEVGAEAFF
d_gene: NA
abundance: once
len: 14
j_gene: TRBJ1-1
v_gene: TRBV4-1

CDR3nt: TGTGCCAGCCAGCGGGAGTTAGATACGCAGTATTTT
CDR3aa: CASQRELDTQYF
d_gene: TRBD2
abundance: NA
len: 12
j_gene: TRBJ2-3
v_gene: TRBV5-6

CDR3nt: TGTGCCACCAGCACTTCCCTGGACAGGACCCCCTCGGATGAGCAGTTCTTC
CDR3aa: CATSTSLDRTPSDEQFF
d_gene: TRBD1
abundance: NA
len: 17
j_gene: TRBJ2-1
v_gene: TRBV15

CDR3nt: TGTGCCAGCAGCTTAGATCCTAGCGGGATGGAGACCCAGTACTTC
CDR3aa: CASSLDPSGMETQYF
d_gene: TRBD2
abundance: NA
len: 15
j_gene: TRBJ2-5
v_gene: TRBV11-2

CDR3nt: TGTGCCAGCAGCCCAGACGGACTAGCGGGTTACGAGCAGTACTTC
CDR3aa: CASSPDGLAGYEQYF
d_gene: TRBD2
abundance: NA
len: 15
j_gene: TRBJ2-7
v_gene: TRBV9

CDR3nt: TGTGCCAGCAGCTCAGGCCCAGATCCCCCCTACAATGAGCAGTTCTTC
CDR3aa: CASSSGPDPPYNEQFF
d_gene: NA
abundance: NA
len: 16
j_gene: TRBJ2-1
v_gene: TRBV7-3

CDR3nt: TGTGCCAGCAGCTACTGGTACGAGCAGAACACTGAAGCTTTCTTT
CDR3aa: CASSYWYEQNTEAFF
d_gene: NA
abundance: NA
len: 15
j_gene: TRBJ1-1
v_gene: TRBV11-2

CDR3nt: TGTGCCAGCAGCGCCGTATGGACAAGCCAAGAGACCCAGTACTTC
CDR3aa: CASSAVWTSQETQYF
d_gene: NA
abundance: NA
len: 15
j_gene: TRBJ2-5
v_gene: TRBV7-2

CDR3nt: TGTGCCAGCAGCGGCGACAGGATCTACGAGCAGTACTTC
CDR3aa: CASSGDRIYEQYF
d_gene: NA
abundance: NA
len: 13
j_gene: TRBJ2-7
v_gene: TRBV5-6

CDR3nt: TGTGCCAGCAGTTTACCCCGCGCCTGGGACAGACGGCCTGAAGCTTTCTTT
CDR3aa: CASSLPRAWDRRPEAFF
d_gene: TRBD1
abundance: NA
len: 17
j_gene: TRBJ1-1
v_gene: TRBV28

CDR3nt: TGCGCCAGCAGCCGGGGCCAGGGGGTCAACGAGCAGTACTTC
CDR3aa: CASSRGQGVNEQYF
d_gene: TRBD1
abundance: medium-sized
len: 14
j_gene: TRBJ2-7
v_gene: TRBV4-1

CDR3nt: TGTGCCAGCAGCCTCGGGACTAGCGGGACCTCCTACAATGAGCAGTTCTTC
CDR3aa: CASSLGTSGTSYNEQFF
d_gene: TRBD2
abundance: NA
len: 17
j_gene: TRBJ2-1
v_gene: TRBV13

CDR3nt: TGTGCCAGCAGCTTAGTTTTAGAGGGAACCAATGAGCAGTTCTTC
CDR3aa: CASSLVLEGTNEQFF
d_gene: NA
abundance: NA
len: 15
j_gene: TRBJ2-1
v_gene: TRBV7-8

CDR3nt: TGTGCCAGCAGCTTACGGGGCACAGATACGCAGTATTTT
CDR3aa: CASSLRGTDTQYF
d_gene: NA
abundance: once
len: 13
j_gene: TRBJ2-3
v_gene: TRBV13

CDR3nt: TGTGCCAGCAGCGCGGGACCTGTGGGCACAGATACGCAGTATTTT
CDR3aa: CASSAGPVGTDTQYF
d_gene: NA
abundance: NA
len: 15
j_gene: TRBJ2-3
v_gene: TRBV7-3